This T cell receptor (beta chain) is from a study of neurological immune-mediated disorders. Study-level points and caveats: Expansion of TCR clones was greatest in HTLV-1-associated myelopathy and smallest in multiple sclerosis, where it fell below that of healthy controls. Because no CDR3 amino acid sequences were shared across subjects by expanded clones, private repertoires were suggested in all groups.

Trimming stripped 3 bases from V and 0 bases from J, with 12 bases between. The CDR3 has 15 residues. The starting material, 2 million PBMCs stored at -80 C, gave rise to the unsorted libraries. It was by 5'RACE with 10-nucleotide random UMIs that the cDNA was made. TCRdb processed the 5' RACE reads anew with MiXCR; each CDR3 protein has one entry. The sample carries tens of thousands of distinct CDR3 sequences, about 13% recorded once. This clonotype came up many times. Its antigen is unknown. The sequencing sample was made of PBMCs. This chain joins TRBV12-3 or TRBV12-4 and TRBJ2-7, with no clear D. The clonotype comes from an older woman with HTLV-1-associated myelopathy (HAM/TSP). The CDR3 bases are TGTGCCAGCAGTTTTGGCTACCGTAACTCCTACGAGCAGTACTTC. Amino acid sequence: CASSFGYRNSYEQYF.